This TCR beta chain was profiled in a study of regulatory T cells in long-lasting Graves disease. Study-wide background: Less than 3 months of antithyroid drugs had been taken by newly diagnosed Graves' patients. Findings and caveats of the study: Results may be inaccurate due to the small sample size.

For TCR beta, libraries came from iRepertoire HTBI primers and Arm-PCR of CDR3 regions. Original methodology: Detected in the samples were roughly 60 TRBV and 12 to 15 TRBJ segments. TCRdb reprocessed the multiplex PCR reads via MiXCR and lists one record per CDR3 protein. These V and J calls rely on TCRdb rather than the paper's analysis. Among 360,000 or so distinct CDR3 sequences, around 15% were seen once, and the ten largest hold over 20%. Trimming cost V 3 bases and J 5 bases; bases outside gene matches: 0. CDR1 PRHDT and CDR2 FYEKMQ come from the germline V gene (reference sequence). CDR3 size: 12 residues. Sample time point: newly diagnosed GD, antithyroid drugs for less than 3 months. Construction of the TCR library relied on RNA isolated from PBMCs. This clonotype was counted at least ten times. Its antigen is unknown. These data also formed part of another study, on T cells in Graves' hyperthyroidism and ophthalmopathy.

The receptor's source is a woman aged 18-29 years with Graves disease. The material sequenced was peripheral blood mononuclear cells (PBMCs), taken at new diagnosis, from a patient treated with antithyroid drugs. The genes are TRBV13 and TRBJ2-7; 8 nucleotides align to TRBD2. The CDR3 protein is CASSFGGDEQYF. CDR3 bases: TGTGCCAGCAGCTTCGGGGGGGACGAGCAGTACTTC.